Below are 29 T cell receptor beta chains sequenced from a single sample in a study of blood T cell repertoires in COVID-19. Profiled with immunoSEQ multiplex PCR; TCRdb holds only in-frame clones, not every one. This table holds about 150,000 clones, roughly 80% found once. Sequencing was carried out using peripheral blood. The receptors stem from an elderly woman with acute or convalescent COVID-19.

This sequence joins TRBV6-1 and TRBJ2-7; 14 nucleotides line up with TRBD2. V dropped 4 bases and J dropped 6; count of bases not matched to a gene: 14. The CDR3 runs 18 residues. Germline loops: CDR1 MNHNS, CDR2 SASEGT. The CDR3 nucleotides are TGTGCCAGCAGTGCCCTCGGGACTAGCGGGAGCCGACCACCCGAGCAGTACTTC. Protein sequence: CASSALGTSGSRPPEQYF.

V is TRBV19 and J is TRBJ2-7, with D perhaps TRBD2 (6 bases). The germline V and J ends were trimmed by 6 bases and 0 bases, with 9 bases remaining between them. Germline assignment: CDR1 LNHDA and CDR2 SQIVND (reference sequence). There are 13 residues in the CDR3. CDR3 protein: CASRGLSSYEQYF. The CDR3 DNA reads as TGTGCCAGTAGGGGACTCAGCTCCTACGAGCAGTACTTC.

The chain joins TRBV5-1 to TRBJ2-1, with 7 bases aligning to TRBD2. Germline loops: CDR1 SGHRS, CDR2 YFSETQ. The CDR3 contains 16 residues. Losses at the gene ends were 1 base for V and 3 bases for J; bases not matched to a gene: 7. CDR3 DNA sequence: TGCGCCAGCAGCTTGCGTGCGGGAGTAGTCTACAATGAGCAGTTCTTC. Its translation is CASSLRAGVVYNEQFF.

The gene calls are TRBV30 and TRBJ2-3, with D perhaps matching TRBD1 (6 bases). Trimming removed 2 bases from V and 2 bases from J, with 8 bases in between. In germline, CDR1 is GTSNPN, CDR2 SVGIG (reference sequence). The CDR3 contains 13 residues. The CDR3 bases are TGTGCCTGGAGTACAGGGCCCACAGATACGCAGTATTTT. Its protein product is CAWSTGPTDTQYF.

The chain couples TRBV29-1 to TRBJ2-1, with TRBD2 identical over 15 bases. CDR1 is SQVTM and CDR2 is ANQGSEA in the germline V gene. The CDR3 runs to 14 residues. The V gene end was trimmed by 5 bases and the J gene end by 7 bases; junction bases not matched to a gene: 3. For the CDR3, the DNA is TGCAGCGTTCGGACTAGCGGGAGGGTGAATGAGCAGTTCTTC. It translates to CSVRTSGRVNEQFF.

Only one count was recorded for this clone. The rearrangement links TRBV29-1 to TRBJ2-7; 8 nucleotides agree with TRBD1. Trimming at V came to 1 base and at J to 3 bases, leaving 8 bases not matched to a gene. Germline V gene sequence: CDR1 SQVTM, CDR2 ANQGSEA. This CDR3 contains 15 residues. Here the CDR3 DNA reads TGCAGCGTTGAAGGGATGGGGACAGGACTCTACGAGCAGTACTTC. This sequence encodes CSVEGMGTGLYEQYF.

The V call is TRBV28, the J call TRBJ1-1; D unresolved. The CDR3 spans 13 residues. Germline CDR1 reads MDHEN; CDR2 reads SYDVKM. The germline V and J ends were trimmed by 7 bases and 1 base, with 10 bases remaining between them. The CDR3 loop is CASTPVQNTEAFF. CDR3 DNA sequence: TGTGCCAGCACCCCAGTACAGAACACTGAAGCTTTCTTT.

The J gene is TRBJ2-2, the V gene TRBV6-1; D remains ambiguous. Germline assignment: CDR1 MNHNS and CDR2 SASEGT. The CDR3 totals 11 residues. Deletions cut 7 bases from V and 8 bases from J, with 8 bases between. This CDR3 is CASTPSGELFF. In DNA form, the CDR3 reads TGTGCCAGCACCCCCTCTGGGGAGCTGTTTTTT.

CDR3 region: CASRSRDSPQPQHF. The CDR3 DNA follows: TGTGCCAGCCGTAGCAGGGATTCCCCTCAGCCCCAGCATTTT. The chain uses TRBV19 and TRBJ1-5, with D possibly TRBD1 on 5 matching bases. Germline V gives CDR1 LNHDA, CDR2 SQIVND (reference sequence). V was cut by 9 bases and J by 6 bases, with 18 bases left in between. CDR3 length equals 14 residues.

The chain is built from TRBV18 and TRBJ2-1, with 8 bases aligning to TRBD1. V dropped 6 bases and J dropped 3; count of bases not matched to a gene: 7. The CDR3 covers 15 residues. Germline V gene data show CDR1 as KGHSH and CDR2 as LQKENI. CDR3 residues: CASSPGQAYYNEQFF. The CDR3 DNA sequence: TGTGCCAGCTCTCCGGGACAGGCGTACTACAATGAGCAGTTCTTC.

CDR3 loop: CAWRGGLPSSTDTQYF. Written as DNA, the CDR3 is TGTGCCTGGAGGGGAGGGCTCCCCTCTAGCACAGATACGCAGTATTTT. V usage is TRBV30 and J usage is TRBJ2-3; 7 nucleotides line up with TRBD2. Germline CDR1 and CDR2: GTSNPN and SVGIG (reference sequence). V was pared by 3 bases and J by 0 bases, with 9 bases of the junction left unmatched. This CDR3 spans 16 amino acids.

The rearrangement uses TRBV5-1 and TRBJ1-3; D is perhaps TRBD1 (6 bases). Trimming removed 4 bases at V and 2 bases at J, with 19 bases between. Germline CDR1 reads SGHRS; CDR2 reads YFSETQ. The CDR3 extends over 17 amino acids. CDR3 DNA sequence: TGCGCCAGCAGCCGTTCTACAAGCGGGACAACTGGAAACACCATATATTTT. Translated, it gives CASSRSTSGTTGNTIYF.

The chain uses TRBV19 and TRBJ1-1; no clear D. The germline gives CDR1 LNHDA, CDR2 SQIVND (reference sequence). Trimming removed 7 bases from V and 1 base from J, with 10 bases in between. The CDR3 is 13 amino acids. CDR3 nucleotides: TGTGCCAGTAATAGATCCCCGAACACTGAAGCTTTCTTT. Translation gives CASNRSPNTEAFF.

CDR3 coding DNA: TGCAGCGTTGGTCGAGTTGTCTCTGGGGCCAACGTCCTGACTTTC. It is translated as CSVGRVVSGANVLTF. The chain uses TRBV29-1 and TRBJ2-6; D ambiguous. Germline CDR1 reads SQVTM; CDR2 reads ANQGSEA. The CDR3 has 15 amino acids. V lost 4 bases to trimming and J lost 0 bases, with 10 bases between them.

This sequence joins TRBV15 and TRBJ2-1, with TRBD2 identical over 11 bases. Germline V gives CDR1 LNHNV, CDR2 YYDKDF (reference sequence). The CDR3 length is 18 residues. V was clipped by 0 bases and J by 3 bases; unmatched bases: 7. CDR3 in amino acids: CATSRDPIAGGLYNEQFF. CDR3 bases: TGTGCCACCAGCAGAGATCCAATAGCGGGGGGGCTCTACAATGAGCAGTTCTTC.

The chain is built from TRBV11-3 and TRBJ2-5; 14 nucleotides agree with TRBD2. CDR1 is SGHNT, CDR2 YENEEA, per germline. This CDR3 is built from 15 residues. The V segment lost 1 base and the J segment 5 bases; nucleotides outside the gene matches: 0. CDR3 DNA: TGTGCCAGCAGCTTAGGACTAGCGGGAGGGGAGACCCAGTACTTC. Translating gives CASSLGLAGGETQYF.

The rearrangement uses TRBV7-9 and TRBJ2-3; 12 nucleotides align to TRBD2. The CDR3 spans 15 residues. J was trimmed by 6 bases and V by 5 bases; bases with no gene match: 6. CDR1 is SEHNR, CDR2 FQNEAQ, per germline (reference sequence). This chain's CDR3 is CASSTTGTSGDTQYF. CDR3 in DNA: TGTGCCAGCAGCACTACCGGGACTAGCGGGGATACGCAGTATTTT.

The chain recombines TRBV7-2 with TRBJ1-5, with D perhaps TRBD1 (6 bases). The V gene's germline CDR1 is SGHTA and CDR2 FQGNSA. The CDR3 has 14 residues. V was pared by 2 bases and J by 7 bases, with 12 bases between. The CDR3 DNA follows: TGTGCCAGCAGCTTATTGGGGGCAGGGCAGCCCCAGCATTTT. Translating gives CASSLLGAGQPQHF.

This clone was observed a handful of times. The V gene is TRBV5-1, the J gene TRBJ2-2, with TRBD1 identical over 8 bases. CDR1 and CDR2 from the germline V gene are SGHRS and YFSETQ. J lost 1 base, V lost 4 bases, and 6 bases had no gene match. CDR3 size: 16 residues. CDR3 DNA sequence: TGCGCCAGCAGCCTCGCCGGGACAGGGAACACCGGGGAGCTGTTTTTT. It translates to CASSLAGTGNTGELFF.

This clone was seen a handful of times. Other DNA sequences in this specimen translate into the identical CDR3. The rearrangement uses TRBV5-1 and TRBJ2-4; a weak D match, TRBD1 (5 bases). The V and J ends lost 0 bases and 9 bases respectively, with 10 bases between them. Germline CDR1 reads SGHRS; CDR2 reads YFSETQ. The CDR3 is made up of 13 amino acids. CDR3 nucleotide sequence: TGCGCCAGCAGCTTGGGCCAGGGTGGCATTCAGTACTTC. It encodes CASSLGQGGIQYF.

This clone was detected only once. The V gene is TRBV18, the J gene TRBJ1-5, with TRBD1 matching 8 bases. V shed 10 bases and J 3 bases; nucleotides not matched to a gene: 8. Germline V gives CDR1 KGHSH, CDR2 LQKENI. The CDR3 extends over 14 amino acids. CDR3: CATAQGEYNQPQHF. In nucleotides, the CDR3 is TGTGCCACCGCACAGGGGGAGTACAATCAGCCCCAGCATTTT.

This rearrangement joins TRBV7-3 to TRBJ2-2; the D is unclear. Germline V gives CDR1 SGHTA, CDR2 FQGTGA. The CDR3 contains 14 residues. V shed 5 bases and J shed 3 bases, with 10 bases lying between them. CDR3 in DNA: TGTGCCAGCAGCCCCACACGATACACCGGGGAGCTGTTTTTT. As protein: CASSPTRYTGELFF.

The gene calls are TRBV5-6 and TRBJ2-7, with TRBD2 as a possible D gene (6 bases). Trimming pared 1 base from V and 0 bases from J, leaving 11 bases between. Germline V gene data show CDR1 as SGHDT and CDR2 as YYEEEE. The CDR3 runs to 15 residues. This CDR3 reads CASSLWRDDSYEQYF. DNA for the CDR3: TGTGCCAGCAGCTTGTGGAGGGACGACTCCTACGAGCAGTACTTC. The full variable domain, with the rest looked up from reference TRBV5-6 and TRBJ2-7, is DAGVTQSPTHLIKTRGQQVTLRCSPKSGHDTVSWYQQALGQGPQFIFQYYEEEERQRGNFPDRFSGHQFPNYSSELNVNALLLGDSALYLCASSLWRDDSYEQYFGPGTRLTVT.

This chain uses TRBV19 with TRBJ1-6; TRBD1 matches at 9 bases. The J segment lost 0 bases and the V segment lost 10 bases, leaving 7 bases of the junction unmatched. This CDR3 contains 16 residues. Germline V CDR1 and CDR2: LNHDA, SQIVND (reference sequence). The CDR3 loop reads CATKGTGSSYNSPLHF. The CDR3, as DNA: TGTGCCACCAAGGGGACAGGGAGCTCCTATAATTCACCCCTCCACTTT.

The V call is TRBV6-2 or TRBV6-3, the J call TRBJ2-7; D is perhaps TRBD1 (6 bases). V was pared by 6 bases and J by 2 bases, with 17 bases between. CDR3 length equals 15 residues. Germline CDR1 is MNHEY and CDR2 is SVGEGT. The CDR3 DNA reads TGTGCCAGCAGCCGAATCTCGACAGGTCCCTACGAGCAGTACTTC. It yields the protein CASSRISTGPYEQYF.

The chain couples TRBV4-2 to TRBJ1-6; D uncertain. Germline V gene lookup returns CDR1 LGHNA and CDR2 YNFKEQ. The CDR3 is made up of 14 amino acids. V lost 0 bases, J lost 12 bases, and 12 bases lay in between. CDR3 coding DNA: TGTGCCAGCAGCCAAGATACCGGGAAGGAACCCCTCCACTTT. As protein: CASSQDTGKEPLHF.

The chain has TRBV10-3 and TRBJ1-2, with D hard to call. This CDR3 has 14 residues. V dropped 4 bases and J dropped 2 bases, with 11 bases sitting between them. The germline gives CDR1 ENHRY, CDR2 SYGVKD. The chain's CDR3 is CAISAGEANYGYTF. In DNA form, the CDR3 reads TGTGCCATCAGTGCTGGGGAGGCCAACTATGGCTACACCTTC.

This rearrangement joins TRBV7-2 to TRBJ2-2; TRBD1 aligns across 8 bases. The V segment lost 6 bases and the J segment 1 base; nucleotides outside the gene matches: 1. This CDR3 is 14 amino acids long. Germline V gene lookup returns CDR1 SGHTA and CDR2 FQGNSA. CDR3 nucleotide sequence: TGTGCCAGCAGGGGGACAGGGAACACCGGGGAGCTGTTTTTT. This translates into CASRGTGNTGELFF.

The rearrangement links TRBV18 to TRBJ1-6, with D unresolved. Germline V gene sequence: CDR1 KGHSH, CDR2 LQKENI. Trimming stripped 6 bases from V and 13 bases from J, with 16 bases between. The CDR3 runs 13 residues. The CDR3 coding sequence is TGTGCCAGCTCCGAGAGACCCGCGGAGCCCCTCCACTTT. Translated, it gives CASSERPAEPLHF.